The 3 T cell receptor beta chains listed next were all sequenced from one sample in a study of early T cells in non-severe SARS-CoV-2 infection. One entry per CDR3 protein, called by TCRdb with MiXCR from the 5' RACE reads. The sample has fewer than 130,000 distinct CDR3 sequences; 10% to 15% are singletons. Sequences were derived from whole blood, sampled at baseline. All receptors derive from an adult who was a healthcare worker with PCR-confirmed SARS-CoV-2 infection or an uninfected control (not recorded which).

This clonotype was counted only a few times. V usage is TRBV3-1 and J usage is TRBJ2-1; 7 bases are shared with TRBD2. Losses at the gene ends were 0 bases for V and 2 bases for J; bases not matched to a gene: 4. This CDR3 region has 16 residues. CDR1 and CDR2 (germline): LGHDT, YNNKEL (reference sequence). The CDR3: CASSQDPGGAYNEQFF. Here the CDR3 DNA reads TGTGCCAGCAGCCAAGATCCGGGAGGCGCCTACAATGAGCAGTTCTTC.

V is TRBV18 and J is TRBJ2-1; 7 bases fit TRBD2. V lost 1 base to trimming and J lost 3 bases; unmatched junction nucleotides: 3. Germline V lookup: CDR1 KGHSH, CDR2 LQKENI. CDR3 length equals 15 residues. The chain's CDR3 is CASSPLGGDYNEQFF. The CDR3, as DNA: TGTGCCAGCTCACCACTGGGAGGGGACTACAATGAGCAGTTCTTC.

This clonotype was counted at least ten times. The CDR3 nucleotides read TGCGCCAGCAGCTTGGGATCTGCAGGCCCCTCTGGAAACACCATATATTTT. Residues: CASSLGSAGPSGNTIYF. The chain links TRBV5-1 to TRBJ1-3; D gene ambiguous. Trimming stripped 0 bases from V and 0 bases from J, with 13 bases between. This CDR3 has 17 residues. Germline values: CDR1 SGHRS, CDR2 YFSETQ. The whole variable domain, filled in from reference TRBV5-1 and TRBJ1-3, reads KAGVTQTPRYLIKTRGQQVTLSCSPISGHRSVSWYQQTPGQGLQFLFEYFSETQRNKGNFPGRFSGRQFSNSRSEMNVSTLELGDSALYLCASSLGSAGPSGNTIYFGEGSWLTVV.